The 28 T cell receptor beta chains given below trace back to one sample, sequenced in a study of T cells in Graves' hyperthyroidism and ophthalmopathy. There were TCR beta CDR3 regions amplified from RNA transcripts. A first-round RT-PCR of the TCR CDR3 used the HTBI primer set. TCRdb called the multiplex PCR reads again in MiXCR, with one record for every CDR3 protein. The table lists around 190,000 distinct CDR3 sequences, about 18% of them singletons. Sequences were obtained from blood. The receptors come from a woman between 50 and 59 years old with Graves' hyperthyroidism.

The table lists this clonotype with many counts. This chain connects TRBV2 to TRBJ2-7; the match to TRBD1 covers 8 bases. The V gene's germline CDR1 is SNHLY and CDR2 FYNNEI. CDR3 length: 14 residues. The V and J ends lost 4 bases and 4 bases, in that order; junction bases with no gene match: 6. CDR3 in amino acids: CASSGDRGPYEQYF. The CDR3 DNA reads TGTGCCAGCAGTGGAGACAGGGGTCCGTACGAGCAGTACTTC.

This clonotype was observed at least ten times. The chain has TRBV20-1 and TRBJ2-2, with a weak D call TRBD2 (5 bases). CDR1 and CDR2 from the germline V gene are DFQATT and SNEGSKA (reference sequence). The V end lost 2 bases, the J end lost 4 bases, and 8 bases lay between the germline ends. CDR3 length: 13 amino acids. The CDR3 DNA reads TGCAGTGCTAGATCGGGGAGCACCGGGGAGCTGTTTTTT. Protein product: CSARSGSTGELFF.

This clonotype was counted at least ten times. This sequence joins TRBV2 and TRBJ1-4, with 8 bases lining up with TRBD1. Germline loops: CDR1 SNHLY, CDR2 FYNNEI. The V segment lost 6 bases and the J segment 3 bases; nucleotides outside the gene matches: 3. There are 14 residues in the CDR3. CDR3 bases: TGTGCCAGCAGGCAGGGGGCGGCTAATGAAAAACTGTTTTTT. Amino acid sequence: CASRQGAANEKLFF.

This clonotype was seen ten or more times. The chain couples TRBV7-2 to TRBJ1-2; D might be TRBD1 (5 bases). This CDR3 region has 16 residues. Germline V gene data show CDR1 as SGHTA and CDR2 as FQGNSA. Trimming pared 1 base from V and 4 bases from J, leaving 16 bases between. Here the CDR3 DNA reads TGTGCCAGCAGCTTAGAGAGGGGCGCAGGGAGCTATGGCTACACCTTC. The encoded protein is CASSLERGAGSYGYTF.

This clonotype appeared many times. The chain has TRBV28 and TRBJ2-2, with 7 bases fitting TRBD1. Germline CDR1 is MDHEN and CDR2 is SYDVKM. This CDR3 comprises 14 residues. With 7 bases clipped from V and 3 bases from J, the junction kept 5 bases outside the gene matches. CDR3 nucleotide sequence: TGTGCCAGCATTTTTGGGACAGACACCGGGGAGCTGTTTTTT. Translated: CASIFGTDTGELFF.

This clonotype has just a few counts. This rearrangement joins TRBV6-6 to TRBJ2-3, with 10 bases fitting TRBD2. V was pared by 2 bases and J by 5 bases, with 7 bases of the junction left unmatched. The V gene's germline CDR1 is MNHNY and CDR2 SVGAGI (reference sequence). The length of the CDR3 is 16 residues. The CDR3 is CASSYGSGGAGDTQYF. CDR3 sequence (DNA): TGTGCCAGCAGTTACGGGAGCGGGGGGGCCGGAGATACGCAGTATTTT.

V and J are TRBV27 and TRBJ1-2; possibly TRBD1 for D (6 bases). Germline V gives CDR1 MNHEY, CDR2 SMNVEV (reference sequence). Trimming cost V 10 bases and J 4 bases, with 16 bases left between them. CDR3 length: 13 residues. The CDR3 coding sequence is TGTGCCACCTCTTCGGGGGGCAGCTATGGCTACACCTTC. Protein sequence: CATSSGGSYGYTF.

The chain has TRBV4-3 and TRBJ2-1; TRBD1 agrees at 8 bases. The germline V gene encodes CDR1 LGHNA and CDR2 YSLEER. The V gene end was trimmed by 5 bases and the J gene end by 6 bases; junction bases not matched to a gene: 6. The CDR3 consists of 14 residues. The CDR3 loop is CASSNPTGGNEQFF. CDR3 DNA: TGCGCCAGCAGCAACCCAACAGGGGGCAATGAGCAGTTCTTC.

Many counts were recorded for this clonotype. The chain employs TRBV19 and TRBJ1-1; D gene unclear. CDR1 and CDR2 from the germline V gene are LNHDA and SQIVND (reference sequence). The CDR3 spans 13 residues. Trimming took 1 base from V and 3 from J, leaving 6 bases between them. The CDR3, as DNA: TGTGCCAGTAGTATAGTTGCGGACACTGAAGCTTTCTTT. Encoded protein: CASSIVADTEAFF. Filled out from reference TRBV19 and TRBJ1-1, the complete variable domain reads DGGITQSPKYLFRKEGQNVTLSCEQNLNHDAMYWYRQDPGQGLRLIYYSQIVNDFQKGDIAEGYSVSREKKESFPLTVTSAQKNPTAFYLCASSIVADTEAFFGQGTRLTVV.

This clonotype was counted at least ten times. The CDR3 coding sequence is TGTGCCACCAGCAGAGATCTCCTGAACACTGAAGCTTTCTTT. It specifies CATSRDLLNTEAFF. This chain uses TRBV15 with TRBJ1-1; D unresolved. The germline gives CDR1 LNHNV, CDR2 YYDKDF (reference sequence). This CDR3 region has 14 residues. V shed 0 bases and J shed 0 bases, with 5 bases lying between them. Filled out from reference TRBV15 and TRBJ1-1, the complete variable domain reads DAMVIQNPRYQVTQFGKPVTLSCSQTLNHNVMYWYQQKSSQAPKLLFHYYDKDFNNEADTPDNFQSRRPNTSFCFLDIRSPGLGDTAMYLCATSRDLLNTEAFFGQGTRLTVV.

There are many counts of this clonotype. The rearrangement uses TRBV19 and TRBJ1-4; D is perhaps TRBD1 (5 bases). CDR1 is LNHDA and CDR2 is SQIVND in the germline V gene (reference sequence). CDR3 length: 14 residues. The V gene lost 3 bases and the J gene lost 7 bases, with 12 bases spanning the gap. In DNA form, the CDR3 reads TGTGCCAGTAGTATCAGGCAGGGAGGTGAAAAACTGTTTTTT. Residues: CASSIRQGGEKLFF. Looking up the rest from reference TRBV19 and TRBJ1-4 gives the full variable domain: DGGITQSPKYLFRKEGQNVTLSCEQNLNHDAMYWYRQDPGQGLRLIYYSQIVNDFQKGDIAEGYSVSREKKESFPLTVTSAQKNPTAFYLCASSIRQGGEKLFFGSGTQLSVL.

On this clonotype: Just one base apart from a much larger clone, this may be a read error. The chain uses TRBV29-1 and TRBJ1-2; possibly TRBD1 for D (6 bases). The CDR3 consists of 11 residues. The germline V gene encodes CDR1 SQVTM and CDR2 ANQGSEA. In nucleotides, the CDR3 is TGCAGCGTTACGGACAGCTATGGCTGCACCTTC. Its translation: CSVTDSYGCTF.

This clonotype has at least ten counts. The chain has TRBV6-1 and TRBJ1-5; D is unresolved. Per the germline V gene, CDR1 is MNHNS and CDR2 is SASEGT. V lost 3 bases, J lost 1 base, and 10 bases lay in between. This CDR3 is 15 amino acids long. The CDR3 DNA reads as TGTGCCAGCAGTGATTCGACGGAAAGCAATCAGCCCCAGCATTTT. This gives the protein CASSDSTESNQPQHF.

There are many counts of this clonotype. The J gene is TRBJ2-7, the V gene TRBV20-1, with no clear D. V was clipped by 6 bases and J by 9 bases, with 27 bases between them. This CDR3 comprises 15 residues. CDR1 and CDR2 from the germline V gene are DFQATT and SNEGSKA (reference sequence). This chain's CDR3 is CSAPESRSVSRVQYF. In nucleotides, the CDR3 is TGCAGTGCCCCGGAGAGTAGGAGCGTTTCTCGTGTGCAGTACTTC.

The table lists this clonotype with many counts. The chain couples TRBV12-3 or TRBV12-4 to TRBJ2-5; no clear D. The CDR3 is 12 amino acids. V lost 6 bases to trimming and J lost 5 bases, with 10 bases between them. CDR3 in DNA: TGTGCCAGCAGCCCTAGTGGGGAGACCCAGTACTTC. Translating it yields CASSPSGETQYF.

V is TRBV7-2 and J is TRBJ2-3; 12 positions agree with TRBD2. V shed 1 base and J 5 bases; nucleotides not matched to a gene: 1. The germline V gene encodes CDR1 SGHTA and CDR2 FQGNSA. The CDR3 runs 15 residues. Here the CDR3 DNA reads TGTGCCAGCAGCTTAGTGGGACTAGCGGGAGATACGCAGTATTTT. Translated: CASSLVGLAGDTQYF.

This clonotype was detected a few times. The V gene is TRBV6-1, the J gene TRBJ1-1; D is perhaps TRBD1 (5 bases). The germline CDR1 and CDR2 sequences are MNHNS and SASEGT. Trimming removed 7 bases at V and 0 bases at J, with 12 bases between. CDR3 size: 14 residues. CDR3 sequence reads: CASMRGGLNTEAFF. The DNA of the CDR3 is TGTGCCAGCATGAGGGGCGGCTTGAACACTGAAGCTTTCTTT.

This clonotype was detected ten times or more. The gene calls are TRBV6-5 and TRBJ1-1; D ambiguous. The germline V and J ends were trimmed by 2 bases and 2 bases, with 9 bases remaining between them. This CDR3 is 14 amino acids long. Germline V lookup: CDR1 MNHEY, CDR2 SVGAGI. The DNA of the CDR3 is TGTGCCAGCAGTTACCTCAGCGGCAACACTGAAGCTTTCTTT. Translated, it gives CASSYLSGNTEAFF.

The chain combines TRBV6-1 with TRBJ1-2, with unresolved D. The CDR3 loop spans 11 amino acids. Germline CDR1 reads MNHNS; CDR2 reads SASEGT. V gave up 1 base and J gave up 8 bases, with 5 bases separating them. CDR3 sequence (DNA): TGTGCCAGCAGTGAAGGGAGGGGCTACACCTTC. Translated, it gives CASSEGRGYTF.

This clonotype was detected once. This chain connects TRBV20-1 to TRBJ1-5; tentative D call: TRBD1 (6 bases). Looked up from germline, CDR1 is DFQATT and CDR2 is SNEGSKA (reference sequence). Trimming shortened V by 6 bases and J by 4 bases, and 19 bases separated the two germline ends. The CDR3 covers 15 residues. CDR3 sequence (DNA): TGCAGTGCATTCGCGACAGGTCCCCTTAATCAGCCCCAGCATTTT. Translation gives CSAFATGPLNQPQHF.

This clonotype was seen at least ten times. The chain has TRBV9 and TRBJ1-1; a weak D match, TRBD1 (6 bases). The V gene's germline CDR1 is SGDLS and CDR2 YYNGEE. CDR3 length: 17 amino acids. V lost 3 bases to trimming and J lost 0 bases, with 18 bases between them. As DNA, the CDR3 is TGTGCCAGCAGCGCTCCTCCGAACAGGGCCATGAACACTGAAGCTTTCTTT. As protein: CASSAPPNRAMNTEAFF.

The chain couples TRBV5-6 to TRBJ1-1; D is unclear. From germline, CDR1 is SGHDT and CDR2 YYEEEE. CDR3 size: 14 residues. V was shortened by 4 bases and J by 1 base, with 11 bases between the two germline ends. The CDR3 loop reads CASSLRLGNTEAFF. DNA for the CDR3: TGTGCCAGCAGCCTACGATTGGGGAACACTGAAGCTTTCTTT.

This chain links TRBV4-2 with TRBJ1-2; 9 bases map to TRBD1. CDR3 size: 13 residues. The V and J ends lost 4 bases and 8 bases, in that order; junction bases with no gene match: 5. Germline CDR1 and CDR2: LGHNA and YNFKEQ. CDR3 residues: CASSLQGADGYTF. CDR3 sequence (DNA): TGTGCCAGCAGCCTACAGGGGGCCGACGGCTACACCTTC.

The chain combines TRBV7-9 with TRBJ2-5, with D possibly being TRBD1 (5 bases). With 3 bases removed from V and 5 bases from J, the gap between germline ends came to 7 bases. In germline, CDR1 is SEHNR, CDR2 FQNEAQ (reference sequence). The CDR3 extends over 12 amino acids. CDR3 nucleotides: TGTGCCAGCAGCTTTAAGGGGGAGACCCAGTACTTC. This encodes CASSFKGETQYF. The full variable domain, its missing parts supplied by reference TRBV7-9 and TRBJ2-5, is DTGVSQNPRHKITKRGQNVTFRCDPISEHNRLYWYRQTLGQGPEFLTYFQNEAQLEKSRLLSDRFSAERPKGSFSTLEIQRTEQGDSAMYLCASSFKGETQYFGPGTRLLVL.

This clonotype was counted many times. The chain employs TRBV12-3 or TRBV12-4 and TRBJ1-1; possibly TRBD1 for D (6 bases). The CDR3 length is 16 residues. Trimming removed 5 bases at V and 1 base at J, with 17 bases between. The CDR3, as DNA: TGTGCCAGCAGTCTCCAGGGGTTTACTAAGAACACTGAAGCTTTCTTT. It is translated as CASSLQGFTKNTEAFF.

This clonotype has ten or more counts. This chain connects TRBV5-1 to TRBJ2-7; D is unresolved. Trimming left V 6 bases short and J 3 bases short, with 19 bases between. Germline assignment: CDR1 SGHRS and CDR2 YFSETQ. CDR3 length: 15 residues. The DNA for the CDR3 is TGCGCCAGCATGTTATCGGCAGGAGCGATCTACGAGCAGTACTTC. Its translation: CASMLSAGAIYEQYF.

In this sample, this clonotype turned up many times. The V and J genes are TRBV24-1 and TRBJ2-5; D unclear. Germline lookup yields CDR1 KGHDR and CDR2 SFDVKD. The V gene lost 2 bases and the J gene lost 0 bases, with 3 bases spanning the gap. This CDR3 region has 13 residues. This CDR3 is CATSDSNQETQYF. The DNA for the CDR3 is TGTGCCACCAGTGATTCGAACCAAGAGACCCAGTACTTC.

The chain joins TRBV5-1 to TRBJ2-1; TRBD2 aligns across 10 bases. J lost 0 bases, V lost 5 bases, and 2 bases had no gene match. This CDR3 is built from 15 residues. CDR1 and CDR2 (germline): SGHRS, YFSETQ. Here the CDR3 reads CASSTSGISYNEQFF. DNA for the CDR3: TGCGCCAGCAGTACTAGCGGGATCTCCTACAATGAGCAGTTCTTC.